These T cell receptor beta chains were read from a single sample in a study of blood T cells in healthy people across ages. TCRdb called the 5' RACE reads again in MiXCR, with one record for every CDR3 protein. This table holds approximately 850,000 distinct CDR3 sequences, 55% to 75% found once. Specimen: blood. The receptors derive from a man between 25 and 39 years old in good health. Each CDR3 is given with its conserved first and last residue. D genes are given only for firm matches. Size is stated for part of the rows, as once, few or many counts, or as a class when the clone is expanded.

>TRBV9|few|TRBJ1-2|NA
CASSALQGYGYTF
TGTGCCAGCAGCGCGTTACAGGGATATGGCTACACCTTC
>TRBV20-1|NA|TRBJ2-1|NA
CSAKDGDTSYNEQFF
TGCAGTGCCAAGGACGGAGATACCTCCTACAATGAGCAGTTCTTC
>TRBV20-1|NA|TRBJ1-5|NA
CSASRGGIGSNQPQHF
TGCAGTGCTAGCCGTGGGGGAATTGGAAGCAATCAGCCCCAGCATTTT
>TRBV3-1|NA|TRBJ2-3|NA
CASSRGQTGTLQDTQYF
TGTGCCAGCAGCCGGGGGCAAACAGGCACGCTACAAGATACGCAGTATTTT
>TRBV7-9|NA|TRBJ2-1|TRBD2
CASSMTSGTHNEQFF
TGTGCCAGCAGCATGACTAGCGGGACGCACAATGAGCAGTTCTTC
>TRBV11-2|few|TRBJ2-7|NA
CASSLESASPYEQYF
TGTGCCAGCAGCTTAGAATCGGCCAGCCCCTACGAGCAGTACTTC
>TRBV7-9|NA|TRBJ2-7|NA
CASSSLVVRGAASYEQYF
TGTGCCAGCAGCTCTCTCGTGGTTAGGGGGGCGGCCTCCTACGAGCAGTACTTC
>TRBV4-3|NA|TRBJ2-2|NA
CASSQVGGAGELFF
TGCGCCAGCAGCCAAGTAGGAGGGGCCGGGGAGCTGTTTTTT
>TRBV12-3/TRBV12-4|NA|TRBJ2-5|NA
CASSSLGQGGQETQYF
TGTGCCAGCAGTTCCCTCGGGCAGGGGGGTCAAGAGACCCAGTACTTC
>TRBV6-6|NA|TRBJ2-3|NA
CASSYSRQDNLDTQYF
TGTGCCAGCAGTTACTCCCGTCAGGACAATTTAGATACGCAGTATTTT
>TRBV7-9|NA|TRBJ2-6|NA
CASSPGALSRGPGANVLTF
TGTGCCAGCAGCCCAGGAGCCCTCAGCCGGGGCCCTGGGGCCAACGTCCTGACTTTC
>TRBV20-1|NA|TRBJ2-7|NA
CSARDRRDYEQYF
TGCAGTGCTAGAGATCGCAGGGACTACGAGCAGTACTTC
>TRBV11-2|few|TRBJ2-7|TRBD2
CASSLTSGGFYEQYF
TGTGCCAGCAGTCTTACTAGCGGGGGGTTTTACGAGCAGTACTTC
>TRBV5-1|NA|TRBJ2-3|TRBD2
CASEEAGGDTQYF
TGCGCCAGTGAGGAGGCGGGAGGCGATACGCAGTATTTT
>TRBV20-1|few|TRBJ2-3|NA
CSARPLTGTDTQYF
TGCAGTGCTAGGCCCTTAACAGGCACAGATACGCAGTATTTT
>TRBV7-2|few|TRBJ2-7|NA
CASSLVLGLSSYEQYF
TGTGCCAGCAGCTTAGTCCTGGGGCTTAGCTCCTACGAGCAGTACTTC
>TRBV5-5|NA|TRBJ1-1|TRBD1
CASTQGAEAFF
TGTGCCAGTACTCAGGGGGCTGAAGCTTTCTTT
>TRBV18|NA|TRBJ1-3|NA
CASSRGDGNTIYF
TGTGCCAGCTCCAGAGGGGATGGAAACACCATATATTTT
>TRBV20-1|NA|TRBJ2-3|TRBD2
CSARDLAGSTDTQYF
TGCAGTGCTAGAGATTTAGCGGGAAGCACAGATACGCAGTATTTT
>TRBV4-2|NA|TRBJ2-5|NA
CASSQGDRAPEETQYF
TGTGCCAGCAGCCAAGGAGACCGGGCACCCGAAGAGACCCAGTACTTC
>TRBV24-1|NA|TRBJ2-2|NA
CATAEASTGELFF
TGTGCCACCGCGGAGGCCAGCACCGGGGAGCTGTTTTTT
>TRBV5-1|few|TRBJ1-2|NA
CASSLNTGNYGYTF
TGCGCCAGCAGCTTGAACACGGGGAATTATGGCTACACCTTC
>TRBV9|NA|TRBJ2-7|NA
CASSRDGVHEQYF
TGTGCCAGCAGCAGAGATGGGGTCCACGAGCAGTACTTC
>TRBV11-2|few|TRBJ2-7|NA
CASSHLAEDRQEYEQYF
TGTGCCAGCAGCCACCTAGCGGAAGATCGACAGGAGTACGAGCAGTACTTC
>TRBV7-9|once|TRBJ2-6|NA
CASSLEGVAGANVLTF
TGTGCCAGCAGCTTAGAGGGAGTGGCCGGGGCCAACGTCCTGACTTTC
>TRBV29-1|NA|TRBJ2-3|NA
CSVDRDLSGDTQYF
TGCAGCGTTGACAGGGACCTCAGCGGAGATACGCAGTATTTT
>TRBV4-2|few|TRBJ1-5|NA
CASSKSGTDDQPQHF
TGTGCCAGCAGCAAGAGTGGGACGGACGATCAGCCCCAGCATTTT
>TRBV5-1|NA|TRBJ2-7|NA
CASIVDSTSSNEQYF
TGCGCCAGCATCGTGGATTCCACCTCCTCCAATGAGCAGTACTTC
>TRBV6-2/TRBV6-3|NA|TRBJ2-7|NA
CASSSSFFYEQYF
TGTGCCAGCAGTTCGAGCTTTTTTTACGAGCAGTACTTC
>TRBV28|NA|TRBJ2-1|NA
CASEGILNEQFF
TGTGCCAGCGAGGGGATTTTGAATGAGCAGTTCTTC
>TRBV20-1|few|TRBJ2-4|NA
CSVVGARRAKNIQYF
TGCAGTGTAGTAGGGGCGAGGCGGGCCAAAAACATTCAGTACTTC
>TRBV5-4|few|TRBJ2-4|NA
CASAPLPGVKNIQYF
TGTGCCAGCGCCCCCCTCCCCGGGGTCAAAAACATTCAGTACTTC
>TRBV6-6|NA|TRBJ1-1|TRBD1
CASSQIAGQGSTEAFF
TGTGCCAGCAGTCAAATTGCCGGACAGGGGTCCACTGAAGCTTTCTTT
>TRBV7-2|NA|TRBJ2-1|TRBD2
CASSGTSGSYEQFF
TGTGCCAGCTCCGGGACTAGCGGGAGTTATGAGCAGTTCTTC
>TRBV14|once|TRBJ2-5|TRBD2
CASSQGRLAGGQETQYF
TGTGCCAGCAGCCAAGGGCGACTAGCGGGAGGCCAAGAGACCCAGTACTTC
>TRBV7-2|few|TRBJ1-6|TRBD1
CASTIFGTASQSPLHF
TGTGCCAGCACAATTTTCGGGACAGCTTCCCAATCACCCCTCCACTTT
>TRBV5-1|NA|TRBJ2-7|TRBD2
CTSSLGTSVTYEQYF
TGCACCAGCAGCTTGGGGACTAGCGTAACCTACGAGCAGTACTTC
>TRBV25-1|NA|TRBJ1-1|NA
CASRESSFEAFF
TGTGCCAGCAGGGAATCCAGTTTCGAAGCTTTCTTT
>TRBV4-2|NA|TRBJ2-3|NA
CASSQEFRDTQYF
TGTGCCAGCAGCCAAGAGTTTCGCGATACGCAGTATTTT
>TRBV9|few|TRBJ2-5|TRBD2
CASSALADQETQYF
TGTGCCAGCAGCGCGCTAGCGGATCAAGAGACCCAGTACTTC
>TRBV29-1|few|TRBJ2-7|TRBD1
CSVHGQGPSYEQYF
TGCAGCGTTCACGGACAGGGGCCCTCCTACGAGCAGTACTTC
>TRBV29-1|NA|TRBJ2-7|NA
CSVTNKGPYEQYF
TGCAGCGTGACAAACAAGGGACCCTACGAGCAGTACTTC
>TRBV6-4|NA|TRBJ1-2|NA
CASSASTDRGYTF
TGTGCCAGCAGTGCGTCGACGGATCGTGGCTACACCTTC
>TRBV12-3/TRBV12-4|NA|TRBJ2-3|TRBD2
CASSSSGRADVQYF
TGTGCCAGCAGTTCGAGCGGGAGAGCAGATGTGCAATATTTT
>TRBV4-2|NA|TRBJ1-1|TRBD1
CASSQGQGASTEAFF
TGTGCCAGCAGCCAAGGACAGGGGGCGTCCACTGAAGCTTTCTTT
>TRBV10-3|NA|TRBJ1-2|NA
CAISDQKTFEGYGYTF
TGTGCCATCAGTGACCAAAAGACGTTTGAAGGCTATGGCTACACCTTC
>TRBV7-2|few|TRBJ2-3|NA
CASSLMAHADTQYF
TGTGCCAGCAGCTTAATGGCGCACGCAGATACGCAGTATTTT
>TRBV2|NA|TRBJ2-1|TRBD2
CASSDGRAGGNEQFF
TGTGCCAGCAGTGACGGAAGAGCGGGAGGTAATGAGCAGTTCTTC
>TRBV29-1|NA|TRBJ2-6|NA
CSVEERQPTNVLTF
TGCAGCGTTGAAGAAAGACAGCCTACCAACGTCCTGACTTTC
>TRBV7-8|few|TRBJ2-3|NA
CASSLVQVEGTDTQYF
TGTGCCAGCAGCTTAGTTCAGGTTGAAGGCACAGATACGCAGTATTTT
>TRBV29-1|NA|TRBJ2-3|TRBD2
CSDSGGTYF
TGCAGCGACAGCGGGGGCACGTATTTT
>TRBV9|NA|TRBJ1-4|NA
CASSVRGMSEKLFF
TGTGCCAGCAGTGTCAGGGGTATGAGTGAAAAACTGTTTTTT
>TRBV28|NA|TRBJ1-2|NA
CASSLFPGAYGYTF
TGTGCCAGCAGTTTATTTCCAGGGGCCTATGGCTACACCTTC
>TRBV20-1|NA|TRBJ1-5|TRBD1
CSAGDRSDQPQHF
TGCAGTGCTGGGGACAGATCAGATCAGCCCCAGCATTTT
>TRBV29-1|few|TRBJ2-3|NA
CSAPGTDTDTQYF
TGCAGCGCGCCTGGTACGGACACAGATACGCAGTATTTT
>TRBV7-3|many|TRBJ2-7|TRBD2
CASSVTGTSGKSYGQYF
TGTGCCAGCAGCGTAACCGGGACTAGCGGGAAATCCTACGGGCAGTACTTC
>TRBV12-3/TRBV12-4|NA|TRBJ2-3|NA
CASSSSARQYF
TGTGCCAGCAGTTCTAGCGCAAGGCAGTATTTT